Each of the 8 T cell receptor beta chains below was sequenced from the same sample in a study of blood T cell repertoires in COVID-19. The table came from immunoSEQ multiplex PCR; TCRdb's copy has only in-frame clones and leaves some out. The sample has 200,000 to 300,000 clones; around 87% are singletons. The sample consisted of peripheral blood. All receptors derive from a woman aged 40-49 years who had recovered from COVID-19.

The chain uses TRBV7-9 and TRBJ1-2, with a possible D match to TRBD1 (6 bases). CDR3 length: 14 amino acids. V was clipped by 5 bases and J by 5 bases, with 15 bases between them. Germline V gene lookup returns CDR1 SEHNR and CDR2 FQNEAQ (reference sequence). CDR3 protein: CASSVSRGGYGYTF. CDR3 DNA: TGTGCCAGCAGCGTATCCAGGGGAGGGTATGGCTACACCTTC.

The chain couples TRBV5-6 to TRBJ2-1; TRBD1 matches 7 bases. This CDR3 has 11 residues. The junction had 6 bases not matched to a gene; V was cut back by 3 bases and J by 15 bases. The germline V gene has CDR1 SGHDT and CDR2 YYEEEE. CDR3 DNA: TGTGCCAGCAGCTCCTTGGACAGGCCGTTCTTC. It codes for CASSSLDRPFF.

The genes are TRBV7-9 and TRBJ1-4; D perhaps matches TRBD1 (5 bases). Per germline, CDR1 SEHNR and CDR2 FQNEAQ (reference sequence). The CDR3 totals 14 residues. Trimming removed 3 bases at V and 5 bases at J, with 10 bases between. Here the CDR3 reads CASSLGGLNEKLFF. CDR3 nucleotide sequence: TGTGCCAGCAGCTTGGGGGGACTGAATGAAAAACTGTTTTTT. Based on the CDR3 plus reference TRBV7-9 and TRBJ1-4, the full variable domain is DTGVSQNPRHKITKRGQNVTFRCDPISEHNRLYWYRQTLGQGPEFLTYFQNEAQLEKSRLLSDRFSAERPKGSFSTLEIQRTEQGDSAMYLCASSLGGLNEKLFFGSGTQLSVL.

J is TRBJ2-5 and V is TRBV6-2 or TRBV6-3; the match to TRBD2 covers 9 bases. J was trimmed by 10 bases and V by 4 bases; bases with no gene match: 10. The CDR3 contains 14 residues. Germline CDR1 and CDR2: MNHEY and SVGEGT. The DNA for the CDR3 is TGTGCCAGCAGTTCCGCCAAGGCGGGGGGGAACCAGTACTTC. Translation gives CASSSAKAGGNQYF.

This chain joins TRBV6-2 or TRBV6-3 and TRBJ1-2; 8 bases match TRBD1. The V gene end was trimmed by 5 bases and the J gene end by 1 base; junction bases not matched to a gene: 12. CDR1 and CDR2 (germline): MNHEY, SVGEGT. The CDR3 runs to 17 residues. The CDR3 reads CASSPPDRDRNNYGYTF. The CDR3 DNA reads TGTGCCAGCAGTCCACCGGACAGGGATCGTAATAACTATGGCTACACCTTC.

CDR3 loop: CASSRGGGADNQPQHF. CDR3 sequence (DNA): TGTGCCAGCAGTCGGGGAGGCGGAGCTGACAATCAGCCCCAGCATTTT. This rearrangement joins TRBV5-5 to TRBJ1-5; D call uncertain. CDR1 is SGHKS and CDR2 is YYEKEE in the germline V gene (reference sequence). The CDR3 consists of 16 residues. Trimming cost V 5 bases and J 3 bases, with 18 bases left between them.

The V gene is TRBV14, the J gene TRBJ1-4; D is perhaps TRBD1 (6 bases). The CDR3 has 14 residues. Germline CDR1 reads SGHDN; CDR2 reads FVKESK. The V gene lost 4 bases and the J gene lost 8 bases, with 14 bases spanning the gap. CDR3 region: CASSRGPFREKLFF. CDR3 nucleotide sequence: TGTGCCAGCAGCCGGGGGCCTTTTAGGGAAAAACTGTTTTTT.

This clone is a singleton in its sample. V usage is TRBV27 and J usage is TRBJ2-7, with 8 bases lining up with TRBD1. Per the germline V gene, CDR1 is MNHEY and CDR2 is SMNVEV (reference sequence). The CDR3 length is 15 residues. V lost 3 bases, J lost 0 bases, and 4 bases stayed unmatched. The CDR3 sequence: CASSFSGGDSYEQYF. As DNA, the CDR3 is TGTGCCAGCAGTTTCTCAGGGGGCGACTCCTACGAGCAGTACTTC.